The 9 T cell receptor beta chains presented below share a single source sample, sequenced in a study of T cell responses to AZD1222 COVID-19 vaccine. Sequencing used immunoSEQ multiplex PCR; TCRdb keeps in-frame clones, though not all of them. The sample lists over 100,000 clones; about 94% were seen once. This sample comprised peripheral blood, obtained on day 0 of AZD1222 vaccination. The source is an adult in good health.

The chain recombines TRBV6-2 or TRBV6-3 with TRBJ2-1, with 9 nucleotides matching TRBD2. Germline CDR1 reads MNHEY; CDR2 reads SVGEGT. This CDR3 region has 17 residues. V shed 2 bases, J shed 4 bases, and the junction held 9 bases outside the gene matches. The CDR3 sequence: CASSYPKTSGTYNEQFF. The CDR3 nucleotides are TGTGCCAGCAGTTACCCAAAGACTAGCGGAACATACAATGAGCAGTTCTTC.

This clone was detected once. V and J are TRBV27 and TRBJ2-2, with TRBD1 matching 10 bases. Germline CDR1 is MNHEY and CDR2 is SMNVEV (reference sequence). After removal of 5 bases from V and 6 bases from J, the junction contained 6 bases not matched to a gene. This CDR3 comprises 15 residues. The chain's CDR3 is CASSLGQGMAGELFF. In nucleotides, the CDR3 is TGTGCCAGCAGTCTGGGACAGGGGATGGCCGGGGAGCTGTTTTTT.

V gene TRBV29-1 combines with J gene TRBJ1-2; 7 positions agree with TRBD1. From germline, CDR1 is SQVTM and CDR2 ANQGSEA. V lost 3 bases to trimming and J lost 6 bases; unmatched junction nucleotides: 4. The CDR3 contains 12 residues. The CDR3 DNA reads TGCAGCGTTGACGACAGGGTCAATGGCTACACCTTC. The encoded protein is CSVDDRVNGYTF.

The rearrangement joins TRBV3-1 (or the pseudogene TRBV3-2) to TRBJ2-7; unclear D gene. Trimming took 0 bases from V and 7 from J, leaving 10 bases between them. CDR1 and CDR2 from the germline V gene are LGHDT and YNNKEL (reference sequence). This CDR3 is built from 13 residues. In DNA form, the CDR3 reads TGTGCCAGCAGCCAAGATGCTCAGCCTGAGCAGTACTTC. Its protein product is CASSQDAQPEQYF.

The chain couples TRBV5-1 to TRBJ2-5; TRBD1 matches 8 bases. This CDR3 contains 17 residues. V lost 3 bases and J lost 2; bases outside the gene matches: 12. The germline CDR1 and CDR2 sequences are SGHRS and YFSETQ. DNA of the CDR3: TGCGCCAGCAGCTCAAAAACCGGGACAGGAGAGCAAGAGACCCAGTACTTC. Translating gives CASSSKTGTGEQETQYF.

The chain combines TRBV6-2 or TRBV6-3 with TRBJ1-6; no definite D call. Germline V gene sequence: CDR1 MNHEY, CDR2 SVGEGT. Trimming left V 6 bases short and J 5 bases short, with 8 bases between. The CDR3 contains 13 residues. The CDR3 nucleotides read TGTGCCAGCAGCCGCAGCGATAATTCACCCCTCCACTTT. This sequence encodes CASSRSDNSPLHF.

The V call is TRBV15, the J call TRBJ2-2; D gene unclear. V shed 8 bases and J shed 7 bases, with 17 bases lying between them. This CDR3 contains 14 residues. CDR1 is LNHNV, CDR2 YYDKDF, per germline (reference sequence). CDR3: CATSPGGRSGELFF. Written as DNA, the CDR3 is TGTGCCACCTCTCCAGGTGGTCGGAGCGGGGAGCTGTTTTTT.

V and J are TRBV24-1 and TRBJ1-5; 9 bases fit TRBD1. CDR3 size: 16 residues. J lost 3 bases, V lost 4 bases, and 6 bases had no gene match. Germline V CDR1 and CDR2: KGHDR, SFDVKD. In nucleotides, the CDR3 is TGTGCCACCAGTGAGCCCGGGACAGGGTTCAATCAGCCCCAGCATTTT. This encodes CATSEPGTGFNQPQHF.

The rearrangement links TRBV11-2 to TRBJ1-1; 7 nucleotides align to TRBD1. Germline lookup yields CDR1 SGHAT and CDR2 FQNNGV. CDR3 size: 12 residues. The junction had 3 bases not matched to a gene; V was cut back by 4 bases and J by 7 bases. CDR3 residues: CASSSTGFEAFF. The CDR3, as DNA: TGTGCCAGCAGCTCGACAGGGTTTGAAGCTTTCTTT.